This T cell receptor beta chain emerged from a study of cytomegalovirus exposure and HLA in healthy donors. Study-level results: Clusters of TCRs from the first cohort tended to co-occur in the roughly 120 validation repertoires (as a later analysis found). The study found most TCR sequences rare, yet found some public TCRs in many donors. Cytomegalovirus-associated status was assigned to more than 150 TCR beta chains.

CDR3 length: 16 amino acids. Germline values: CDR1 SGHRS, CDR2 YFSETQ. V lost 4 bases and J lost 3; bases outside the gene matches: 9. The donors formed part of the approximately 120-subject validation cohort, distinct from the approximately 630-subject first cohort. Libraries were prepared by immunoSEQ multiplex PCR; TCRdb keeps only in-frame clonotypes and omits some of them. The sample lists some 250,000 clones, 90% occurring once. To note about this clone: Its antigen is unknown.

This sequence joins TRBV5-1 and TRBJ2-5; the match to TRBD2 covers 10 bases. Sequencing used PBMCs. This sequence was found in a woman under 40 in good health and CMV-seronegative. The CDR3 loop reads CASSPRLAGDEETQYF. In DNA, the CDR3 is TGCGCCAGCAGCCCCCGGCTAGCGGGAGACGAAGAGACCCAGTACTTC.